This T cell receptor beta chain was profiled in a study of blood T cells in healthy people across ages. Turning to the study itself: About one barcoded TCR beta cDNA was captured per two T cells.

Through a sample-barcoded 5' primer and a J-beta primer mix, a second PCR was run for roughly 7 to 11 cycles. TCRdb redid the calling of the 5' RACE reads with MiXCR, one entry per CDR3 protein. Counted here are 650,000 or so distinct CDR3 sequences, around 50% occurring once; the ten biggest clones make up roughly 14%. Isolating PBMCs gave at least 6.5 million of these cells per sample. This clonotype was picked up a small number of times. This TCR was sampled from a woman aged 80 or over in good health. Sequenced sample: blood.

The DNA of the CDR3 is TGCAGTGCTAGTAGCGGGGGGATATACAATGAGCAGTTCTTC. It codes for CSASSGGIYNEQFF. J is TRBJ2-1 and V is TRBV20-1; 10 nucleotides align to TRBD2. This CDR3 contains 14 residues. Germline CDR1 is DFQATT and CDR2 is SNEGSKA (reference sequence). The J segment lost 4 bases and the V segment lost 3 bases, leaving 3 bases of the junction unmatched.